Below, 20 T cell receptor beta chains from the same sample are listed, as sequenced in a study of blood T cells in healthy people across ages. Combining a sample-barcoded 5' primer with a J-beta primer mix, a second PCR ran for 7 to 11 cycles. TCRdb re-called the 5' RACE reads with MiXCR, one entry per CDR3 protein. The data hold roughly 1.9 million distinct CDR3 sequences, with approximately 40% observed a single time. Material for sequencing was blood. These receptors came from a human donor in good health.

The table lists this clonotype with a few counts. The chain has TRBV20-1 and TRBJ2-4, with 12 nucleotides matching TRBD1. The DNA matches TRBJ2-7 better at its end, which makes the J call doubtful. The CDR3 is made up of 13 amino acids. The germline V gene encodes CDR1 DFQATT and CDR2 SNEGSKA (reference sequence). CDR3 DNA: TGCAGTGCGGGGACAGGGGGCCGCTACGAGCAGTACTTC. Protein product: CSAGTGGRYEQYF.

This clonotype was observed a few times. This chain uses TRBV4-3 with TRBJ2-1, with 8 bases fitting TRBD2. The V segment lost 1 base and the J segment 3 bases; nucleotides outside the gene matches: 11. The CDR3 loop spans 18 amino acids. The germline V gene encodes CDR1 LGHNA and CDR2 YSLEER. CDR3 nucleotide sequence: TGCGCCAGCAGCCAAGTTGGGATAGCGGGGTCTTACTACAATGAGCAGTTCTTC. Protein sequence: CASSQVGIAGSYYNEQFF.

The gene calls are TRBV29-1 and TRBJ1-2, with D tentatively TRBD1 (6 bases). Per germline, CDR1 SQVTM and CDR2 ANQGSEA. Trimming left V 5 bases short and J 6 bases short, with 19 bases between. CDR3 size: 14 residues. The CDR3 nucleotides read TGCAGCGTTTCTCCTGACAGGTTCTCGGATGGCTACACCTTC. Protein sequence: CSVSPDRFSDGYTF.

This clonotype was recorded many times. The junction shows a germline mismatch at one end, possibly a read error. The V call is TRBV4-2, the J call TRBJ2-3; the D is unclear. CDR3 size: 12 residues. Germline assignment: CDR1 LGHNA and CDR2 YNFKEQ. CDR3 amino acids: CASSQDRDTQYF. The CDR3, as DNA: TGCGCCAGCAGCCAAGATCGGGATACGCAGTATTTT.

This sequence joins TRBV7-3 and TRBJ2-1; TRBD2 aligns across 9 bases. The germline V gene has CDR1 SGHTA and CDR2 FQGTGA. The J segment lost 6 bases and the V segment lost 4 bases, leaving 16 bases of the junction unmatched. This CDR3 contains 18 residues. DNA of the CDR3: TGTGCCAGCAGCTACCCGAGCGGGGGGACTCGAAAAGGCAATGAGCAGTTCTTC. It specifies CASSYPSGGTRKGNEQFF.

As DNA, the CDR3 is TGTGCCAGCAGCCTAACAGAACCCAACACTGAAGCTTTCTTT. Translating it yields CASSLTEPNTEAFF. The chain has TRBV9 and TRBJ1-1, with D unclear. This CDR3 has 14 amino acids. Trimming shortened V by 4 bases and J by 2 bases, and 12 bases separated the two germline ends. Germline V lookup: CDR1 SGDLS, CDR2 YYNGEE.

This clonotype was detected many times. The CDR3 nucleotides read TGTGCCAGCAGTTACTTAGCGGTTATCTCAACAGATACGCAGTATTTT. This encodes CASSYLAVISTDTQYF. This chain links TRBV6-6 with TRBJ2-3; tentatively, D is TRBD2 (6 bases). The CDR3 runs to 16 residues. CDR1 and CDR2 (germline): MNHNY, SVGAGI (reference sequence). Trimming shortened V by 1 base and J by 3 bases, and 14 bases separated the two germline ends.

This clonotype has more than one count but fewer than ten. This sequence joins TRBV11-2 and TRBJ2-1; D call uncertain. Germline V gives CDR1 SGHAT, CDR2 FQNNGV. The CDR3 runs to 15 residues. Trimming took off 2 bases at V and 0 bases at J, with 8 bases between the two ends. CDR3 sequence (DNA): TGTGCCAGCAGCTTATTGCACAGCTCCTACAATGAGCAGTTCTTC. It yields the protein CASSLLHSSYNEQFF.

The CDR3 protein is CASSYIQGYEQFF. In nucleotides, the CDR3 is TGTGCCAGCAGTTACATACAGGGCTATGAGCAGTTCTTC. V gene TRBV6-2 or TRBV6-3 combines with J gene TRBJ2-1, with TRBD1 as a possible D gene (6 bases). Germline CDR1 and CDR2: MNHEY and SVGEGT. Trimming took off 2 bases at V and 8 bases at J, with 10 bases between the two ends. The CDR3 runs 13 residues.

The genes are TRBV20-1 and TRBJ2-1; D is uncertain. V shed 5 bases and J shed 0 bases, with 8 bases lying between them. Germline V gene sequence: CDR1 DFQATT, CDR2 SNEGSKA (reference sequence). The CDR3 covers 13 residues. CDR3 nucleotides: TGCAGTGCTCTTAGCTTCTCCTACAATGAGCAGTTCTTC. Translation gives CSALSFSYNEQFF.

CDR3 protein: CASSQDLRTAEEQYF. CDR3 coding DNA: TGCGCCAGCAGCCAAGATTTGAGGACAGCCGAAGAGCAGTACTTC. The chain is built from TRBV4-1 and TRBJ2-5; a weak D match, TRBD1 (6 bases). Germline CDR1 reads MGHRA; CDR2 reads YSYEKL. The germline V and J ends were trimmed by 0 bases and 11 bases, with 19 bases remaining between them. The CDR3 is made up of 15 amino acids.

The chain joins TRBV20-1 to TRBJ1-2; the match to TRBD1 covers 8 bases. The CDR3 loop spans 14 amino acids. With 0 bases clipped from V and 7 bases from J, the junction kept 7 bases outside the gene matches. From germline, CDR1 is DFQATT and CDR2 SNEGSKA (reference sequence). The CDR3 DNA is TGCAGTGCTAGAGATAAGACAGGGGATCGTGGCTACACCTTC. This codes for CSARDKTGDRGYTF.

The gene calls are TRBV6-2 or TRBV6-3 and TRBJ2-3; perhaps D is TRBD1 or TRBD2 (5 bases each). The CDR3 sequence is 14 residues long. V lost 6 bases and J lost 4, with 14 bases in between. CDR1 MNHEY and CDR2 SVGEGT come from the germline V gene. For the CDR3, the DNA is TGTGCCAGCAGCCGGGACCTAGCCCCAGATACGCAGTATTTT. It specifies CASSRDLAPDTQYF.

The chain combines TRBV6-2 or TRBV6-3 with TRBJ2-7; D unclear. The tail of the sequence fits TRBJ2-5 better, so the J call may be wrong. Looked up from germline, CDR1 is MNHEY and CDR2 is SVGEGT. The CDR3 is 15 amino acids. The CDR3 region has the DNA TGTGCCAGCAGTTACTCGTTGGGAAGACGGGAGACCCAGTACTTC. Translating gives CASSYSLGRRETQYF.

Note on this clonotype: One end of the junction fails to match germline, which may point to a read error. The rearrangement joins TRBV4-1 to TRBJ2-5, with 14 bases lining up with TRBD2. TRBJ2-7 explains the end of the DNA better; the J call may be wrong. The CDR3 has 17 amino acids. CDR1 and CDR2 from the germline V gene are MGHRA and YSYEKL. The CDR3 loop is CTSNHRLAGGIDYEQYF. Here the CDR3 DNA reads TGCACCAGCAACCATCGACTAGCGGGGGGGATCGATTACGAGCAGTACTTC.

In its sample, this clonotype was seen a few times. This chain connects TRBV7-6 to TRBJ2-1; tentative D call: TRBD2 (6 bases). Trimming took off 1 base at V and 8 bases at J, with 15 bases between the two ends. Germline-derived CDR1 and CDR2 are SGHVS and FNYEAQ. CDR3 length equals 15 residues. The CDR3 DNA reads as TGTGCCAGCAGCTTAGGGACTACCCTAAGGGATGAGCAGTTCTTC. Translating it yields CASSLGTTLRDEQFF.

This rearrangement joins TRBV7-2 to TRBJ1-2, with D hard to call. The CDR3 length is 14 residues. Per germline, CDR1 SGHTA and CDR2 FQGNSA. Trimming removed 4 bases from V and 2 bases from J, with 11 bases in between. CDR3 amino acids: CASSYHGENYGYTF. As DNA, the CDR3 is TGTGCCAGCAGCTACCATGGGGAGAACTATGGCTACACCTTC.

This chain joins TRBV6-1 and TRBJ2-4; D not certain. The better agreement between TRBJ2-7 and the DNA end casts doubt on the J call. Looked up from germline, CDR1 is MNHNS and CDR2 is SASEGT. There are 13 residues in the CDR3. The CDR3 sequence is CASSDNNPYEQYF. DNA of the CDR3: TGTGCCAGCAGTGATAACAATCCCTACGAGCAGTACTTC.

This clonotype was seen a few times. The CDR3 sequence is CASSQGDRGGYGYTF. The CDR3 region has the DNA TGTGCCAGCAGCCAAGGGGACAGGGGAGGCTATGGCTACACCTTC. The rearrangement joins TRBV4-2 to TRBJ1-2; the match to TRBD1 covers 10 bases. The length of the CDR3 is 15 residues. Losses at the gene ends were 1 base for V and 4 bases for J; bases not matched to a gene: 3. Looked up from germline, CDR1 is LGHNA and CDR2 is YNFKEQ.

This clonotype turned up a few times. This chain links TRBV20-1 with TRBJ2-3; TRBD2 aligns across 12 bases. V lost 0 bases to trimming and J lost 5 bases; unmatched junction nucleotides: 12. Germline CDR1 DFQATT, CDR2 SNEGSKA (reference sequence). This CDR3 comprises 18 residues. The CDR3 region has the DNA TGCAGTGCTAGAGATACGCTAGCGGGGGGGCTCGAGATAGATACGCAGTATTTT. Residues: CSARDTLAGGLEIDTQYF.